This T cell receptor beta chain was profiled in a study of OX40 agonist ivuxolimab in advanced cancers. Whole-study context: Ivuxolimab was administered intravenously to patients at 0.01 to 10 mg/kg every 2 weeks. Whole-study results and caveats: Clonal expansion by week 6 occurred in CD4+ and CD8+ blood T cells (at 0.1 to 3.0 mg/kg).

This clone was counted only a few times. Its antigen is unknown. Germline CDR1 is WSHSY and CDR2 is SAAADI. The CDR3 length is 14 residues. V was cut by 4 bases and J by 9 bases, with 19 bases left in between. Peripheral blood came from all dose cohorts at three timepoints. TCRdb keeps only in-frame clones here, not all; method: immunoSEQ multiplex PCR. Found here are about 35,000 clones, approximately 80% of them singletons; the top ten hold 13% to 15%. This rearrangement joins TRBV10-2 to TRBJ2-7; D not certain. This TCR derives from an adult with an advanced solid tumor such as melanoma, head and neck, liver or kidney cancer. The sequencing used CD4+ or CD8+ T cells sorted from blood, collected in a trial of the OX40 agonist ivuxolimab. The CDR3 DNA is TGCGCCAGCAGTGTTGGGGTACTATCAGATGGGCAGTACTTC. It encodes CASSVGVLSDGQYF.